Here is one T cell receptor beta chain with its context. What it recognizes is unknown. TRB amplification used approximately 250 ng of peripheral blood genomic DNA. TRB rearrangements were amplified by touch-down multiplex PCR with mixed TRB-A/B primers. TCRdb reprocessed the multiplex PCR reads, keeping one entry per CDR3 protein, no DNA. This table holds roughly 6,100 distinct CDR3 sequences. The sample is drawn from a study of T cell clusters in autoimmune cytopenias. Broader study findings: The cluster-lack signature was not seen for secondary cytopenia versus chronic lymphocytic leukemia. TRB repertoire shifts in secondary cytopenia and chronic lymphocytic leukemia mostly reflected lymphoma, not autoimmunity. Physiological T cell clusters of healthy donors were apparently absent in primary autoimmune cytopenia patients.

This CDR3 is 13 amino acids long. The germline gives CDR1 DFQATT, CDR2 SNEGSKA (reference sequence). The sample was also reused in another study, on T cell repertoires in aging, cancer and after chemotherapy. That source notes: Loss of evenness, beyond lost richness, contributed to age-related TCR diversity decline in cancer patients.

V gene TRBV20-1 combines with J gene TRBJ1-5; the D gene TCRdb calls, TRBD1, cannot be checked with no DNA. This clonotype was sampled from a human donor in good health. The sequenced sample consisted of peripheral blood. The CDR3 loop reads CSASQGANQPQHF.